This record concerns one TCR beta chain sequence. What it binds is unknown. The germline CDR1 and CDR2 sequences are SGHAT and FQNNGV. The CDR3 length is 18 residues. The V end was cut by 1 base, the J end by 3 bases, with 19 bases between. The sample originates from a study of cytomegalovirus exposure and HLA in healthy donors. General observations from the study: TCR beta sequences reportedly predicted the HLA-A and HLA-B alleles of most subjects accurately. About 87% or about 30% of the time was how often most TCR beta V segments were productive, according to an earlier analysis. Some TCR beta chains (around 180 of them) were listed as cytomegalovirus-associated.

All donors participated as healthy donors of bone marrow. The primer mix had 60 Vbeta and 13 Jbeta primers. Some clones are missing from TCRdb's copy, which holds only in-frame ones; the method was immunoSEQ multiplex PCR. The data contain fewer than 130,000 clones, about 80% of them singletons. The rearrangement links TRBV11-2 to TRBJ1-3; tentative D call: TRBD1 (6 bases). Sequencing input: PBMCs. This TCR derives from a man between 45 and 60 years old in good health and CMV-seropositive. This CDR3 is CASSLGRQTGRSGNTIYF. The CDR3 DNA is TGTGCCAGCAGCTTAGGACGCCAAACAGGGAGAAGTGGAAACACCATATATTTT.